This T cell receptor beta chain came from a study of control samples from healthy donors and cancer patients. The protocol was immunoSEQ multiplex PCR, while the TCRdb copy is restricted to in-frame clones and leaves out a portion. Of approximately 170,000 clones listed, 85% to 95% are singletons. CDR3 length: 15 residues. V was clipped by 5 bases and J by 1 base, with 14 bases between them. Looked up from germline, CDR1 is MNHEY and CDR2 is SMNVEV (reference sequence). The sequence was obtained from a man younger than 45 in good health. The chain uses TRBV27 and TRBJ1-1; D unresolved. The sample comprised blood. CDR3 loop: CASSPNPHGNTEAFF. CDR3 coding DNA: TGTGCCAGCAGTCCAAACCCCCACGGGAACACTGAAGCTTTCTTT.